The next 23 T cell receptor beta chains were all read from a single sample in a study of patients and donors after allogeneic stem cell transplantation. TCRdb passed the RT-PCR reads through MiXCR, listing each CDR3 protein once. The sample comprises over 130,000 distinct CDR3 sequences, about 36% of which are singletons, and 50% to 65% rests with the top ten. The sample taken for sequencing was blood, either unsorted or a sorted T cell fraction (not recorded which). The receptors derive from a human donor who was either an allogeneic HSCT recipient or a stem cell or donor lymphocyte infusion donor (not recorded which). It is not recorded whose cells these are; they may come from a transplant donor.

The chain has TRBV12-3 or TRBV12-4 and TRBJ1-6; D might be TRBD1 (6 bases). V was pared by 0 bases and J by 0 bases, with 15 bases between. The CDR3 length is 19 residues. This chain's CDR3 is CASSLAWDMALSYNSPLHF. As DNA, the CDR3 is TGTGCCAGCAGTTTAGCATGGGACATGGCCCTCTCCTATAATTCACCCCTCCACTTT.

This chain joins TRBV7-6 and TRBJ1-6, with 7 positions matching TRBD1. The J segment lost 10 bases and the V segment lost 1 base, leaving 4 bases of the junction unmatched. The V gene's germline CDR1 is SGHVS and CDR2 FNYEAQ. This CDR3 contains 14 residues. The CDR3 sequence is CASSLGTGHSPLHF. In DNA form, the CDR3 reads TGTGCCAGCAGCTTAGGGACAGGCCACTCACCCCTCCACTTT.

The chain is built from TRBV7-3 and TRBJ1-1, with TRBD1 matching 7 bases. Germline loops: CDR1 SGHTA, CDR2 FQGTGA. The CDR3 is 13 amino acids. V shed 5 bases, J shed 6 bases, and the junction held 6 bases outside the gene matches. CDR3 coding DNA: TGTGCCAGCAGCCCATCAGGGGGGGCTGAAGCTTTCTTT. It yields the protein CASSPSGGAEAFF.

The V gene is TRBV30, the J gene TRBJ2-2; D remains ambiguous. Germline CDR1 is GTSNPN and CDR2 is SVGIG (reference sequence). Trimming stripped 2 bases from V and 2 bases from J, with 12 bases between. This CDR3 is built from 15 residues. Here the CDR3 DNA reads TGTGCCTGGAGTACCGGGTGGCATAACACCGGGGAGCTGTTTTTT. Translation gives CAWSTGWHNTGELFF.

The genes are TRBV7-2 and TRBJ1-4; TRBD1 is a possible D gene (6 bases). The CDR3 spans 19 residues. V was shortened by 3 bases and J by 0 bases, with 20 bases between the two germline ends. The germline CDR1 and CDR2 sequences are SGHTA and FQGNSA. CDR3 protein: CASSFTERAGDPTNEKLFF. The CDR3 DNA reads TGTGCCAGCAGCTTTACGGAGCGCGCAGGGGACCCAACTAATGAAAAACTGTTTTTT. Full variable domain (rest looked up from reference TRBV7-2 and TRBJ1-4): GAGVSQSPSNKVTEKGKDVELRCDPISGHTALYWYRQSLGQGLEFLIYFQGNSAPDKSGLPSDRFSAERTGGSVSTLTIQRTQQEDSAVYLCASSFTERAGDPTNEKLFFGSGTQLSVL.

This clonotype occurred a few times. J is TRBJ1-6 and V is TRBV12-3 or TRBV12-4, with D possibly TRBD1 on 5 matching bases. This CDR3 is 12 amino acids long. V was pared by 6 bases and J by 10 bases, with 10 bases between. CDR3 bases: TGTGCCAGCAGGCAGGGTGGCTCACCCCTCCACTTT. Its translation is CASRQGGSPLHF.

This clonotype was counted only a few times. The chain is built from TRBV25-1 and TRBJ1-5; D is perhaps TRBD1 (5 bases). The CDR3 is made up of 12 amino acids. CDR1 is MGHDK, CDR2 SYGVNS, per germline. V lost 4 bases to trimming and J lost 8 bases, with 9 bases between them. CDR3 in DNA: TGTGCCAGCAGTGTGCTAGGGGAGCCCCAGCATTTT. Its protein product is CASSVLGEPQHF.

V usage is TRBV24-1 and J usage is TRBJ2-1, with TRBD1 matching over 7 bases. V lost 3 bases, J lost 2 bases, and 3 bases stayed unmatched. The germline V gene has CDR1 KGHDR and CDR2 SFDVKD. The CDR3 extends over 15 amino acids. CDR3 bases: TGTGCCACCAGTGATATGGGACAGACCTACAATGAGCAGTTCTTC. Encoded protein: CATSDMGQTYNEQFF.

DNA of the CDR3: TGCAGTGCTAGGGCCCGGGGACACTATGGCTACACCTTC. Amino acids: CSARARGHYGYTF. The genes are TRBV20-1 and TRBJ1-2; TRBD1 might be the D (5 bases). The CDR3 length is 13 residues. Per germline, CDR1 DFQATT and CDR2 SNEGSKA (reference sequence). The V and J ends lost 3 bases and 3 bases respectively, with 11 bases between them.

V is TRBV27 and J is TRBJ2-4; TRBD2 matches 14 bases. Germline-derived CDR1 and CDR2 are MNHEY and SMNVEV (reference sequence). V gave up 5 bases and J gave up 6 bases; unmatched junction bases: 9. The CDR3 runs to 17 residues. The CDR3 nucleotides read TGTGCCAGCAGTACGCGGACTAGCGGGGGGCTGGGAAACATTCAGTACTTC. Residues: CASSTRTSGGLGNIQYF.

V and J are TRBV6-5 and TRBJ2-1; 9 bases agree with TRBD1. Germline V gives CDR1 MNHEY, CDR2 SVGAGI. This CDR3 is built from 17 residues. With 2 bases clipped from V and 2 bases from J, the junction kept 7 bases outside the gene matches. The CDR3: CASSYAVGTGTYNEQFF. CDR3 sequence (DNA): TGTGCCAGCAGTTACGCTGTCGGGACAGGGACCTACAATGAGCAGTTCTTC.

A single count supports this clonotype. The chain combines TRBV5-6 with TRBJ2-6, with D maybe TRBD1 (5 bases). Germline V gene sequence: CDR1 SGHDT, CDR2 YYEEEE. V was shortened by 1 base and J by 1 base, with 18 bases between the two germline ends. The CDR3 runs 19 residues. The CDR3: CASSLWVGAKYSGANVLTF. CDR3 nucleotides: TGTGCCAGCAGCTTGTGGGTAGGGGCGAAATATTCTGGGGCCAACGTCCTGACTTTC.

This clonotype was seen ten or more times. The V and J genes are TRBV6-5 and TRBJ1-5; D gene ambiguous. Per the germline V gene, CDR1 is MNHEY and CDR2 is SVGAGI. The CDR3 extends over 14 amino acids. V shed 2 bases and J shed 0 bases, with 5 bases lying between them. The CDR3 spells CASSYGDSNQPQHF. CDR3 nucleotides: TGTGCCAGCAGTTACGGGGATAGCAATCAGCCCCAGCATTTT.

The chain employs TRBV12-3 or TRBV12-4 and TRBJ1-5; D is possibly TRBD1 (5 bases). This CDR3 contains 14 residues. Deletions cut 0 bases from V and 7 bases from J, with 10 bases between. CDR3 loop: CASSLAQGEQPQHF. CDR3 nucleotides: TGTGCCAGCAGTTTAGCTCAGGGTGAGCAGCCCCAGCATTTT.

The chain links TRBV5-1 to TRBJ2-3, with D possibly being TRBD2 (6 bases). CDR1 is SGHRS and CDR2 is YFSETQ in the germline V gene. This CDR3 has 14 residues. The V end was cut by 6 bases, the J end by 6 bases, with 17 bases between. CDR3: CASIGSVQGDTQYF. CDR3 sequence (DNA): TGCGCCAGCATCGGGAGCGTCCAAGGGGATACGCAGTATTTT.

The chain is built from TRBV4-3 and TRBJ1-2; D is unclear. There are 17 residues in the CDR3. CDR1 LGHNA and CDR2 YSLEER come from the germline V gene. Between the trimmed V and J ends, which lost 0 bases and 2 bases, there was a span of 16 bases. The CDR3 DNA reads as TGCGCCAGCAGCCAAGAACCCTATGAGGTTGGGAACTATGGCTACACCTTC. Translation gives CASSQEPYEVGNYGYTF.

The chain links TRBV3-1 to TRBJ1-2, with no clear D. V gave up 0 bases and J gave up 4 bases, with 12 bases separating them. This CDR3 is 15 amino acids long. Germline loops: CDR1 LGHDT, CDR2 YNNKEL (reference sequence). In DNA form, the CDR3 reads TGTGCCAGCAGCCAAGACCAGGACTGGATCTATGGCTACACCTTC. Its protein product is CASSQDQDWIYGYTF.

This clonotype was detected only a few times. V gene TRBV9 combines with J gene TRBJ2-1, with 10 nucleotides matching TRBD2. Germline assignment: CDR1 SGDLS and CDR2 YYNGEE. With V trimmed by 3 bases and J by 4 bases, 1 base remained unmatched. This CDR3 contains 14 residues. The DNA for the CDR3 is TGTGCCAGCAGCGCGACTAGCGGGTACAATGAGCAGTTCTTC. As protein: CASSATSGYNEQFF.

In its sample, this clonotype was seen a few times. The chain recombines TRBV28 with TRBJ1-5; TRBD1 aligns across 9 bases. The CDR3 has 18 residues. Trimming cost V 1 base and J 1 base; bases outside gene matches: 8. Germline CDR1 MDHEN, CDR2 SYDVKM. Here the CDR3 DNA reads TGTGCCAGCAGTTTATTTTCGGGGGACAGGGTGAGCAATCAGCCCCAGCATTTT. This translates into CASSLFSGDRVSNQPQHF.

V and J are TRBV6-5 and TRBJ2-1, with 16 bases fitting TRBD2. Trimming removed 4 bases from V and 7 bases from J; junction bases left unmatched: 4. The CDR3 loop spans 16 amino acids. Looked up from germline, CDR1 is MNHEY and CDR2 is SVGAGI. In nucleotides, the CDR3 is TGTGCCAGCAGTTCCCTGGGACTAGCGGGAGGGAATGAGCAGTTCTTC. This encodes CASSSLGLAGGNEQFF.

This rearrangement joins TRBV20-1 to TRBJ1-1; D ambiguous. Germline CDR1 DFQATT, CDR2 SNEGSKA (reference sequence). This CDR3 spans 11 amino acids. The DNA for the CDR3 is TGCAGGGCAGGCGTGGGCGCTGAAGCTTTCTTT. Translating it yields CRAGVGAEAFF.

This clonotype was counted only a few times. This chain uses TRBV7-9 with TRBJ2-2, with TRBD1 as a possible D gene (5 bases). From germline, CDR1 is SEHNR and CDR2 FQNEAQ (reference sequence). V dropped 7 bases and J dropped 4 bases, with 13 bases sitting between them. This CDR3 is built from 14 residues. The CDR3 bases are TGTGCCAGCACCCTGACAGCGACCACCGGGGAGCTGTTTTTT. Translated, it gives CASTLTATTGELFF.

The V call is TRBV15, the J call TRBJ2-5; D may correspond to TRBD1 or TRBD2 (5 bases each). Trimming took 1 base from V and 4 from J, leaving 7 bases between them. Germline V gene lookup returns CDR1 LNHNV and CDR2 YYDKDF (reference sequence). The CDR3 has 13 residues. The CDR3 is CATSRVRGETQYF. CDR3 coding DNA: TGTGCCACCAGCAGAGTGAGGGGAGAGACCCAGTACTTC. The whole variable domain, remainder taken from reference TRBV15 and TRBJ2-5, is DAMVIQNPRYQVTQFGKPVTLSCSQTLNHNVMYWYQQKSSQAPKLLFHYYDKDFNNEADTPDNFQSRRPNTSFCFLDIRSPGLGDTAMYLCATSRVRGETQYFGPGTRLLVL.